What follows are 10 T cell receptor beta chains derived from one specimen sequenced in a study of cytomegalovirus exposure and HLA in healthy donors. PCR involved 60 Vbeta and 13 Jbeta primers. Profiling relied on immunoSEQ multiplex PCR, and the TCRdb table lists in-frame clones only, not all of them. Of about 150,000 clones in the sample, 72% are singletons; the top ten hold roughly 2.1%. Sequencing input: PBMCs. These receptors were taken from a man aged 40-49 years in good health and CMV-seronegative.

V and J are TRBV30 and TRBJ2-6; D is uncertain. In germline, CDR1 is GTSNPN, CDR2 SVGIG (reference sequence). The CDR3 is made up of 14 amino acids. Trimming removed 1 base from V and 0 bases from J, with 4 bases in between. In nucleotides, the CDR3 is TGTGCCTGGAGTGCCCACTCTGGGGCCAACGTCCTGACTTTC. It encodes CAWSAHSGANVLTF.

The rearrangement links TRBV12-5 to TRBJ1-1, with 7 bases matching TRBD1. Germline CDR1 and CDR2: LGHNT and FRNRAP. The CDR3 is 17 residues long. With V trimmed by 3 bases and J by 0 bases, 10 bases remained unmatched. CDR3 region: CASGLAAIQGLNTEAFF. CDR3 DNA: TGTGCTAGTGGTTTAGCCGCGATACAGGGGTTGAACACTGAAGCTTTCTTT.

The V gene is TRBV7-9, the J gene TRBJ2-7, with TRBD2 matching 9 bases. The CDR3 extends over 14 amino acids. Germline-derived CDR1 and CDR2 are SEHNR and FQNEAQ (reference sequence). The V and J ends lost 4 bases and 6 bases, in that order; junction bases with no gene match: 7. The DNA for the CDR3 is TGTGCCAGCAGCTCGCCGACTAGCGGCTCCGAGCAGTACTTC. It yields the protein CASSSPTSGSEQYF.

The genes are TRBV20-1 and TRBJ2-3, with D possibly being TRBD2 (5 bases). The CDR3 loop spans 9 amino acids. Germline CDR1 reads DFQATT; CDR2 reads SNEGSKA (reference sequence). In nucleotides, the CDR3 is TGCAGCCCTACTCGGGAACAGTATTTT. Translating gives CSPTREQYF.

V and J are TRBV9 and TRBJ2-5; possible D gene TRBD2, 5 bases. V was cut by 3 bases and J by 2 bases, with 14 bases left in between. CDR3 length equals 15 residues. CDR1 is SGDLS, CDR2 YYNGEE, per germline. The CDR3 bases are TGTGCCAGCAGCGCAGCCGGTACTAGACAAGAGACCCAGTACTTC. Protein sequence: CASSAAGTRQETQYF.

This chain links TRBV6-6 with TRBJ2-7; a weak D match, TRBD2 (6 bases). The germline gives CDR1 MNHNY, CDR2 SVGAGI (reference sequence). The CDR3 totals 16 residues. The V end was cut by 0 bases, the J end by 2 bases, with 14 bases between. CDR3 coding DNA: TGTGCCAGCAGTTACTCGAGTAGCGGAGCTCCCTACGAGCAGTACTTC. It specifies CASSYSSSGAPYEQYF.

The chain couples TRBV5-6 to TRBJ2-3; no clear D gene. The CDR3 runs 14 residues. Trimming cost V 0 bases and J 2 bases, with 7 bases left between them. Germline CDR1 and CDR2: SGHDT and YYEEEE. CDR3 sequence (DNA): TGTGCCAGCAGCTTGGACAGCTACACAGATACGCAGTATTTT. Its protein is CASSLDSYTDTQYF.

The rearrangement links TRBV18 to TRBJ2-2; tentatively, D is TRBD1 (5 bases). This CDR3 region has 17 residues. Per the germline V gene, CDR1 is KGHSH and CDR2 is LQKENI. V lost 1 base, J lost 2 bases, and 14 bases lay in between. The CDR3 coding sequence is TGTGCCAGCTCACCACGGGTAGCAGGGCAAAACACCGGGGAGCTGTTTTTT. This encodes CASSPRVAGQNTGELFF.

The genes are TRBV28 and TRBJ2-7, with a weak D call TRBD1 (6 bases). Germline CDR1 is MDHEN and CDR2 is SYDVKM. V shed 5 bases and J shed 0 bases, with 8 bases lying between them. This CDR3 comprises 13 residues. The CDR3 reads CASSGGTSYEQYF. For the CDR3, the DNA is TGTGCCAGCAGTGGGGGCACCTCCTACGAGCAGTACTTC.

The CDR3 DNA reads as TGTGCCAGCTCACCAACCAGGACAGGAAACACTGAAGCTTTCTTT. This codes for CASSPTRTGNTEAFF. The V call is TRBV18, the J call TRBJ1-1; 7 nucleotides match TRBD1. In germline, CDR1 is KGHSH, CDR2 LQKENI. The CDR3 is made up of 15 amino acids. Trimming removed 2 bases from V and 2 bases from J; junction bases left unmatched: 5.